The 20 T cell receptor beta chains below all came from one sample that was sequenced in a study of blood T cell repertoires in COVID-19. Here immunoSEQ multiplex PCR was the method, and the copy in TCRdb shows in-frame clones only, minus some. The sample contains 200,000 or so clones, roughly 80% of which appear only once. The sample was peripheral blood. The receptor source for this set is a man aged 55 to 70 with active or convalescent COVID-19.

This chain connects TRBV5-4 to TRBJ2-3; no clear D. This CDR3 has 13 amino acids. Germline loops: CDR1 SGHNT, CDR2 YYREEE (reference sequence). V shed 0 bases and J shed 5 bases, with 7 bases lying between them. The CDR3 DNA follows: TGTGCCAGCAGCTTGGCAAACGGAGATACGCAGTATTTT. It yields the protein CASSLANGDTQYF.

The V call is TRBV24-1, the J call TRBJ2-3, with D unresolved. The length of the CDR3 is 13 residues. Germline CDR1 reads KGHDR; CDR2 reads SFDVKD. Deletions cut 5 bases from V and 2 bases from J, with 7 bases between. CDR3 loop: CATSAPVTDTQYF. In nucleotides, the CDR3 is TGTGCCACCAGTGCCCCAGTCACAGATACGCAGTATTTT.

The V gene is TRBV7-3, the J gene TRBJ2-7, with a weak D call TRBD1 (5 bases). The CDR3 sequence is 13 residues long. Germline V gene lookup returns CDR1 SGHTA and CDR2 FQGTGA. Trimming pared 2 bases from V and 3 bases from J, leaving 8 bases between. CDR3 protein: CASSLGAGYEQYF. CDR3 nucleotides: TGTGCCAGCAGCTTAGGGGCCGGCTACGAGCAGTACTTC. Variable domain in full (rest from reference TRBV7-3 and TRBJ2-7): GAGVSQTPSNKVTEKGKYVELRCDPISGHTALYWYRQSLGQGPEFLIYFQGTGAADDSGLPNDRFFAVRPEGSVSTLKIQRTERGDSAVYLCASSLGAGYEQYFGPGTRLTVT.

The genes are TRBV12-3 or TRBV12-4 and TRBJ2-7; no clear D gene. The CDR3 is 12 amino acids. V gave up 6 bases and J gave up 3 bases, with 9 bases separating them. The CDR3 DNA reads TGTGCCAGCAGCCCCGGTATCTACGAGCAGTACTTC. The encoded protein is CASSPGIYEQYF.

CDR3 coding DNA: TGTGCCAGCAGACGGGAGGCGGGGGCCAACGTCCTGACTTTC. The encoded protein is CASRREAGANVLTF. The chain is built from TRBV6-5 and TRBJ2-6; 7 nucleotides align to TRBD2. Germline CDR1 is MNHEY and CDR2 is SVGAGI. V lost 6 bases, J lost 4 bases, and 3 bases stayed unmatched. This CDR3 has 14 residues.

This clone appeared a few times. The chain recombines TRBV18 with TRBJ2-1, with TRBD2 identical over 13 bases. Germline CDR1 KGHSH, CDR2 LQKENI. The trim removed 3 bases at V and 4 bases at J, leaving 6 bases unmatched. The CDR3 extends over 17 amino acids. In DNA, the CDR3 is TGTGCCAGCTCACCCAGGACTAGCGGGAGAGAATACAATGAGCAGTTCTTC. This gives the protein CASSPRTSGREYNEQFF.

Here the CDR3 reads CASSPGGNEKLFF. CDR3 DNA sequence: TGTGCCAGCAGCCCCGGGGGTAATGAAAAACTGTTTTTT. V and J are TRBV9 and TRBJ1-4; a possible D gene is TRBD1 (5 bases). The germline V gene has CDR1 SGDLS and CDR2 YYNGEE. Trimming removed 4 bases from V and 4 bases from J, with 8 bases in between. This CDR3 has 13 amino acids.

This chain uses TRBV7-9 with TRBJ2-5; D is possibly TRBD1 (6 bases). CDR3 size: 12 residues. Deletions cut 8 bases from V and 4 bases from J, with 11 bases between. CDR1 is SEHNR, CDR2 FQNEAQ, per germline (reference sequence). The CDR3 DNA reads as TGTGCCAGCTCCAACAGGGCAGAGACCCAGTACTTC. Its translation: CASSNRAETQYF.

The chain has TRBV28 and TRBJ2-1, with TRBD1 identical over 9 bases. This CDR3 region has 15 residues. The trim removed 8 bases at V and 8 bases at J, leaving 13 bases unmatched. The V gene's germline CDR1 is MDHEN and CDR2 SYDVKM. Here the CDR3 DNA reads TGTGCCAGCTCCCTCCCCGGGACAGGGCCCCATGAGCAGTTCTTC. It encodes CASSLPGTGPHEQFF.

The gene calls are TRBV7-9 and TRBJ1-1; TRBD1 matches 10 bases. Germline assignment: CDR1 SEHNR and CDR2 FQNEAQ (reference sequence). The V segment lost 4 bases and the J segment 4 bases; nucleotides outside the gene matches: 3. This CDR3 is 14 amino acids long. The CDR3 here is CASSSTGGFTEAFF. As DNA, the CDR3 is TGTGCCAGCAGCTCGACAGGGGGCTTCACTGAAGCTTTCTTT.

J is TRBJ2-1 and V is TRBV11-2; 7 bases match TRBD2. V trimming: 5 bases; J trimming: 0 bases; junction bases outside the gene matches: 4. Looked up from germline, CDR1 is SGHAT and CDR2 is FQNNGV. The CDR3 has 15 amino acids. Written as DNA, the CDR3 is TGTGCCAGCAGCGTCGGGGGGAGCTCCTACAATGAGCAGTTCTTC. Its translation is CASSVGGSSYNEQFF.

V usage is TRBV15 and J usage is TRBJ2-1, with 13 bases identical to TRBD2. Per the germline V gene, CDR1 is LNHNV and CDR2 is YYDKDF (reference sequence). V lost 0 bases, J lost 8 bases, and 4 bases stayed unmatched. The CDR3 covers 16 residues. The CDR3 DNA reads TGTGCCACCAGCAGAGATGGACTAGCGGGAGAGGATGAGCAGTTCTTC. This sequence encodes CATSRDGLAGEDEQFF.

The V call is TRBV3-1 (or the pseudogene TRBV3-2), the J call TRBJ2-3; 8 bases align to TRBD2. The CDR3 contains 15 residues. Trimming removed 3 bases from V and 4 bases from J; junction bases left unmatched: 6. CDR1 and CDR2 from the germline V gene are LGHDT and YNNKEL (reference sequence). The chain's CDR3 is CASSQRAGGADTQYF. The CDR3 nucleotides are TGTGCCAGCAGCCAGCGGGCGGGAGGTGCAGATACGCAGTATTTT.

The J gene is TRBJ1-1, the V gene TRBV10-3, with D unclear. Germline V gene lookup returns CDR1 ENHRY and CDR2 SYGVKD. V gave up 6 bases and J gave up 8 bases, with 16 bases separating them. This CDR3 contains 13 residues. Written as DNA, the CDR3 is TGTGCCATCAGAGCTGGTGGAGGAGCCGAAGCTTTCTTT. It yields the protein CAIRAGGGAEAFF.

The chain has TRBV18 and TRBJ2-1; 12 nucleotides agree with TRBD2. Germline assignment: CDR1 KGHSH and CDR2 LQKENI. This CDR3 spans 19 amino acids. V trimming: 6 bases; J trimming: 2 bases; junction bases outside the gene matches: 14. CDR3 residues: CASSPRLAGGKGAYNEQFF. The DNA of the CDR3 is TGTGCCAGCTCCCCCCGGCTAGCGGGAGGGAAGGGGGCCTACAATGAGCAGTTCTTC.

This clone was counted many times. The J gene is TRBJ2-5, the V gene TRBV19; perhaps TRBD2 as D (5 bases). V dropped 3 bases and J dropped 2 bases, with 13 bases sitting between them. This CDR3 is 15 amino acids long. The germline V gene encodes CDR1 LNHDA and CDR2 SQIVND (reference sequence). The CDR3 loop reads CASSMGLRGQETQYF. The CDR3 bases are TGTGCCAGTAGTATGGGGTTGAGAGGGCAAGAGACCCAGTACTTC.

The genes are TRBV27 and TRBJ1-4; no clear D gene. This CDR3 is 14 amino acids long. Trimming removed 6 bases from V and 6 bases from J, with 14 bases in between. From germline, CDR1 is MNHEY and CDR2 SMNVEV (reference sequence). This chain's CDR3 is CASSPRGKYEKLFF. The CDR3 DNA reads as TGTGCCAGCAGCCCGAGAGGAAAATATGAAAAACTGTTTTTT.

This chain uses TRBV28 with TRBJ2-1; no clear D gene. CDR1 MDHEN and CDR2 SYDVKM come from the germline V gene. The CDR3 is made up of 13 amino acids. V was trimmed by 3 bases and J by 4 bases, leaving 7 bases between them. The CDR3 DNA sequence: TGTGCCAGCAGTTTTTTCAGTTACAATGAGCAGTTCTTC. This codes for CASSFFSYNEQFF.

The chain carries TRBV27 and TRBJ1-2, with a weak D call TRBD1 (5 bases). The germline CDR1 and CDR2 sequences are MNHEY and SMNVEV (reference sequence). The CDR3 contains 14 residues. V dropped 4 bases and J dropped 6 bases, with 15 bases sitting between them. The CDR3, as DNA: TGTGCCAGCAGTTCGTGGAGGGGTACCAATGGCTACACCTTC. It yields the protein CASSSWRGTNGYTF.

The chain has TRBV5-5 and TRBJ1-5; D is uncertain. The CDR3 loop spans 14 amino acids. The germline CDR1 and CDR2 sequences are SGHKS and YYEKEE (reference sequence). V shed 3 bases and J shed 9 bases, with 16 bases lying between them. CDR3 sequence reads: CASSSRALTAPQHF. Here the CDR3 DNA reads TGTGCCAGCAGCTCCCGCGCCCTCACCGCGCCCCAGCATTTT.